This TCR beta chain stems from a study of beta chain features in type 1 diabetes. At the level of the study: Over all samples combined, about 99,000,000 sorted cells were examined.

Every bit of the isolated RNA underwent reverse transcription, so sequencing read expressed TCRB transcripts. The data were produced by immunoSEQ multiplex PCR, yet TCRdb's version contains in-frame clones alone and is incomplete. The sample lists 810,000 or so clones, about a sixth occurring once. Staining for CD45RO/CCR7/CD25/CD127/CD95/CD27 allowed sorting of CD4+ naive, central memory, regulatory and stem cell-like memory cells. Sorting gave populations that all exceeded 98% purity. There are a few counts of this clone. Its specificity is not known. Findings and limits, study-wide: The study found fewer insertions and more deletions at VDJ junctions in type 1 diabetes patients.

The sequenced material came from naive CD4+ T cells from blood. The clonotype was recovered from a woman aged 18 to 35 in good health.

This CDR3 reads CASSPHRGTDLTEAFF. CDR3 nucleotides: TGTGCCAGCAGCCCCCATCGGGGGACAGATCTCACTGAAGCTTTCTTT. This chain connects TRBV14 to TRBJ1-1; 7 positions match TRBD1. The germline V gene encodes CDR1 SGHDN and CDR2 FVKESK. V shed 4 bases, J shed 4 bases, and the junction held 12 bases outside the gene matches. The CDR3 runs to 16 residues.